One sample yielded the 22 T cell receptor beta chains listed below, sequenced in a study of cytomegalovirus exposure and HLA in healthy donors. This PCR relied on a set of 60 Vbeta primers and 13 Jbeta primers. TCRdb's copy holds only in-frame clones and misses some; the assay was immunoSEQ multiplex PCR. The sample contains about 190,000 clones, over 70% of which appear only once. The sample consisted of PBMCs. These receptors were collected from a man in his forties in good health and CMV-seropositive.

The chain joins TRBV27 to TRBJ2-7; 12 bases match TRBD2. The CDR3 length is 15 residues. Trimming cost V 5 bases and J 6 bases; bases outside gene matches: 8. Germline V lookup: CDR1 MNHEY, CDR2 SMNVEV (reference sequence). CDR3 DNA: TGTGCCAGCAGTCCACTAGCGGGAGGTCCCTTCGAGCAGTACTTC. It yields the protein CASSPLAGGPFEQYF.

This clone was seen a single time. The chain couples TRBV11-2 to TRBJ2-7, with D perhaps matching TRBD2 (6 bases). Germline loops: CDR1 SGHAT, CDR2 FQNNGV. CDR3 length equals 15 residues. The V and J ends lost 4 bases and 5 bases respectively, with 18 bases between them. The CDR3 sequence: CASSSYSKGGNEQYF. CDR3 DNA sequence: TGTGCCAGCAGCTCCTACAGTAAGGGCGGGAACGAGCAGTACTTC.

The chain joins TRBV7-7 to TRBJ2-5; possibly TRBD2 for D (7 bases). Trimming stripped 5 bases from V and 5 bases from J, with 15 bases between. CDR1 is SSHAT and CDR2 is FNYEAQ in the germline V gene (reference sequence). This CDR3 has 14 residues. The CDR3 region has the DNA TGTGCCAGCAGCAAGGGGGGGGCCCGGGAGACCCAGTACTTC. Protein product: CASSKGGARETQYF.

The chain carries TRBV6-5 and TRBJ2-5, with 8 positions matching TRBD2. The V gene end was trimmed by 5 bases and the J gene end by 5 bases; junction bases not matched to a gene: 7. CDR3 size: 14 residues. Per germline, CDR1 MNHEY and CDR2 SVGAGI. The CDR3, as DNA: TGTGCCAGCAGTGACAGCGGGAGAAGGGAGACCCAGTACTTC. Its translation is CASSDSGRRETQYF.

The rearrangement links TRBV19 to TRBJ2-3, with 8 nucleotides matching TRBD2. This CDR3 is 15 amino acids long. The J segment lost 4 bases and the V segment lost 3 bases, leaving 6 bases of the junction unmatched. Germline assignment: CDR1 LNHDA and CDR2 SQIVND (reference sequence). This CDR3 is CASSILAGGADTQYF. CDR3 coding DNA: TGTGCCAGTAGTATTCTGGCGGGAGGTGCAGATACGCAGTATTTT. Complete variable domain (other parts from reference TRBV19 and TRBJ2-3): DGGITQSPKYLFRKEGQNVTLSCEQNLNHDAMYWYRQDPGQGLRLIYYSQIVNDFQKGDIAEGYSVSREKKESFPLTVTSAQKNPTAFYLCASSILAGGADTQYFGPGTRLTVL.

Here the CDR3 reads CASSLGPGGNPHEQYF. The CDR3, as DNA: TGTGCCAGCAGTTTAGGGCCAGGGGGCAATCCACACGAGCAGTACTTC. V and J are TRBV28 and TRBJ2-7, with TRBD1 identical over 8 bases. The J segment lost 5 bases and the V segment lost 2 bases, leaving 11 bases of the junction unmatched. Germline CDR1 MDHEN, CDR2 SYDVKM. The length of the CDR3 is 16 residues.

This clone was recorded once. The rearrangement links TRBV5-6 to TRBJ2-6; TRBD1 matches at 10 bases. The germline gives CDR1 SGHDT, CDR2 YYEEEE. J gave up 4 bases and V 4 bases, and 8 bases lay outside the gene matches. The CDR3 covers 17 residues. The CDR3: CASSPRQGAGGANVLTF. The CDR3 DNA sequence: TGTGCCAGCAGCCCCAGACAGGGGGCAGGAGGGGCCAACGTCCTGACTTTC. The full variable domain, rest sourced from reference TRBV5-6 and TRBJ2-6, is DAGVTQSPTHLIKTRGQQVTLRCSPKSGHDTVSWYQQALGQGPQFIFQYYEEEERQRGNFPDRFSGHQFPNYSSELNVNALLLGDSALYLCASSPRQGAGGANVLTFGAGSRLTVL.

This clone was detected a few times. The J gene is TRBJ2-7, the V gene TRBV28; TRBD2 might be the D (7 bases). The CDR3 is 14 residues long. In germline, CDR1 is MDHEN, CDR2 SYDVKM. V was pared by 6 bases and J by 7 bases, with 19 bases between. Here the CDR3 reads CASSMGGGRGEQYF. As DNA, the CDR3 is TGTGCCAGCAGCATGGGGGGGGGAAGGGGGGAGCAGTACTTC.

V is TRBV5-1 and J is TRBJ2-7; no clear D gene. The germline V gene encodes CDR1 SGHRS and CDR2 YFSETQ. Trimming took off 1 base at V and 6 bases at J, with 8 bases between the two ends. The CDR3 length is 12 residues. The CDR3 is CASSLYSGEQYF. CDR3 coding DNA: TGCGCCAGCAGCTTGTACTCGGGCGAGCAGTACTTC.

The gene calls are TRBV28 and TRBJ1-2, with TRBD1 matching over 11 bases. The V gene's germline CDR1 is MDHEN and CDR2 SYDVKM. The CDR3 has 17 residues. V lost 8 bases and J lost 1; bases outside the gene matches: 12. The chain's CDR3 is CASCSLGQGGDNYGYTF. CDR3 DNA: TGTGCCAGCTGCTCCCTGGGACAGGGGGGTGATAACTATGGCTACACCTTC.

This rearrangement joins TRBV6-5 to TRBJ1-2; D is unresolved. CDR1 and CDR2 (germline): MNHEY, SVGAGI. The CDR3 is 15 residues long. V shed 5 bases and J shed 0 bases, with 13 bases lying between them. CDR3 amino acids: CASSTRRLANYGYTF. DNA for the CDR3: TGTGCCAGCAGTACCCGACGGCTAGCTAACTATGGCTACACCTTC.

The chain joins TRBV7-6 to TRBJ2-7, with 7 bases lining up with TRBD1. Per germline, CDR1 SGHVS and CDR2 FNYEAQ. This CDR3 contains 12 residues. V was pared by 5 bases and J by 5 bases, with 3 bases of the junction left unmatched. CDR3 bases: TGTGCCAGCAGCCCAGGGGGTAACGAGCAGTACTTC. Translation: CASSPGGNEQYF. The full variable domain, completed using reference TRBV7-6 and TRBJ2-7, is GAGVSQSPRYKVTKRGQDVALRCDPISGHVSLYWYRQALGQGPEFLTYFNYEAQQDKSGLPNDRFSAERPEGSISTLTIQRTEQRDSAMYRCASSPGGNEQYFGPGTRLTVT.

This clone was detected only a few times. The chain uses TRBV2 and TRBJ1-5; 7 nucleotides line up with TRBD1. Germline values: CDR1 SNHLY, CDR2 FYNNEI. V gave up 0 bases and J gave up 2 bases; unmatched junction bases: 1. This CDR3 comprises 15 residues. CDR3: CASSEATGRNQPQHF. The CDR3 coding sequence is TGTGCCAGCAGTGAAGCGACAGGGCGCAATCAGCCCCAGCATTTT.

V gene TRBV25-1 combines with J gene TRBJ2-3, with 8 bases lining up with TRBD2. CDR3 length: 14 residues. CDR1 and CDR2 (germline): MGHDK, SYGVNS. V dropped 7 bases and J dropped 3; count of bases not matched to a gene: 6. In DNA form, the CDR3 reads TGTGCCAGCACCGGGGGGGTAGGGACAGATACGCAGTATTTT. It codes for CASTGGVGTDTQYF.

This rearrangement joins TRBV5-1 to TRBJ2-7, with D possibly matching TRBD1 (5 bases). CDR3 size: 13 residues. The V gene lost 1 base and the J gene lost 6 bases, with 11 bases spanning the gap. From germline, CDR1 is SGHRS and CDR2 YFSETQ. In DNA form, the CDR3 reads TGCGCCAGCAGCTTGAAGGGGATGAGCGAGCAGTACTTC. It codes for CASSLKGMSEQYF.

This chain connects TRBV7-3 to TRBJ2-1; D possibly corresponds to TRBD2 (5 bases). The CDR3 is made up of 14 amino acids. V was clipped by 5 bases and J by 2 bases, with 10 bases between them. CDR1 and CDR2 from the germline V gene are SGHTA and FQGTGA. CDR3 region: CASSLGGPYNEQFF. Here the CDR3 DNA reads TGTGCCAGCAGCCTCGGAGGACCCTACAATGAGCAGTTCTTC.

The chain has TRBV7-2 and TRBJ1-5; 9 bases are a match to TRBD1. The CDR3 length is 16 residues. The ends lost 3 bases at V and 4 bases at J; junction bases unmatched: 7. The germline gives CDR1 SGHTA, CDR2 FQGNSA. CDR3 bases: TGTGCCAGCAGCTTGAGATTGACAGGGGGGAATCAGCCCCAGCATTTT. It codes for CASSLRLTGGNQPQHF.

This clone has more than one count but fewer than ten. CDR3 sequence (DNA): TGTGCCAGCAGTTTTCCCGACAGGGGGCTGAGAGATACGCAGTATTTT. Protein sequence: CASSFPDRGLRDTQYF. This sequence joins TRBV6-5 and TRBJ2-3; 10 nucleotides line up with TRBD1. The CDR3 runs 16 residues. Trimming took 4 bases from V and 5 from J; bases not matched to a gene: 9. Germline CDR1 and CDR2: MNHEY and SVGAGI.

The chain couples TRBV6-1 to TRBJ2-1; D unclear. The germline CDR1 and CDR2 sequences are MNHNS and SASEGT. The CDR3 consists of 11 residues. V shed 7 bases and J shed 3 bases, with 4 bases lying between them. The CDR3 DNA sequence: TGTGCCAGCACTCTCTACAATGAGCAGTTCTTC. Encoded protein: CASTLYNEQFF.

DNA for the CDR3: TGCGCCAGCAGTCTGGACAGCGGAGTAGCTGGAAACACCATATATTTT. Translation gives CASSLDSGVAGNTIYF. The V gene is TRBV4-1, the J gene TRBJ1-3, with D perhaps TRBD1 (6 bases). Germline CDR1 and CDR2: MGHRA and YSYEKL. This CDR3 region has 16 residues. V was clipped by 6 bases and J by 2 bases, with 17 bases between them.

V and J are TRBV7-2 and TRBJ2-6, with 7 bases aligning to TRBD2. Germline-derived CDR1 and CDR2 are SGHTA and FQGNSA. Trimming took 3 bases from V and 1 from J; bases not matched to a gene: 3. This CDR3 is built from 16 residues. The CDR3 bases are TGTGCCAGCAGCTTTGGGGGGGGATCTGGGGCCAACGTCCTGACTTTC. Encoded protein: CASSFGGGSGANVLTF.

The rearrangement joins TRBV27 to TRBJ2-1; 7 bases are shared with TRBD2. The CDR3 has 17 residues. CDR1 and CDR2 (germline): MNHEY, SMNVEV (reference sequence). J gave up 10 bases and V 5 bases, and 20 bases lay outside the gene matches. CDR3 residues: CASSPILGLPIKWEQFF. The CDR3 nucleotides read TGTGCCAGCAGTCCTATCTTGGGACTACCTATCAAGTGGGAGCAGTTCTTC.